These 23 T cell receptor beta chains came from one sample sequenced in a study of human T cells and chemical hapten exposure. Using its own MiXCR run on the RACE reads, TCRdb lists one record per CDR3 protein. The table shows 300,000 to 400,000 distinct CDR3 sequences, with approximately 6.9% occurring only once. The time point is: patch test 1, 2 weeks after DPC sensitization. Regarding treatment: therapeutic diphenylcyclopropenone sensitization with weekly scalp DPC. The sample here was whole blood, taken in connection with sensitization to the hapten diphenylcyclopropenone (DPC). Every receptor here comes from a woman aged 18-29 years with alopecia areata. Some clones in this sample may be carry-over from other donors' samples.

This clonotype has only a few counts. The chain uses TRBV18 and TRBJ2-7; no clear D gene. This CDR3 has 14 amino acids. Per the germline V gene, CDR1 is KGHSH and CDR2 is LQKENI. Trimming stripped 0 bases from V and 0 bases from J, with 6 bases between. CDR3 sequence reads: CASSPPGTSYEQYF. For the CDR3, the DNA is TGTGCCAGCTCACCACCGGGAACCTCCTACGAGCAGTACTTC.

Comments on this clonotype: A read error may be the cause here, since a much bigger clone is one base away. The DNA of the CDR3 is TGTGCCACCGGGGATGTGGATACGCAGTATTTT. Its protein product is CATGDVDTQYF. The chain joins TRBV6-6 to TRBJ2-3; TRBD2 might be the D (5 bases). CDR1 is MNHNY and CDR2 is SVGAGI in the germline V gene (reference sequence). The CDR3 spans 11 residues. Trimming took off 10 bases at V and 6 bases at J, with 11 bases between the two ends.

In this sample, this clonotype turned up a few times. The chain is built from TRBV29-1 and TRBJ1-5; 7 nucleotides match TRBD1. CDR3 length equals 14 residues. Germline V gene data show CDR1 as SQVTM and CDR2 as ANQGSEA. V lost 6 bases to trimming and J lost 4 bases; unmatched junction nucleotides: 9. CDR3 sequence: CSVRGSQGNQPQHF. The DNA for the CDR3 is TGCAGCGTCCGGGGGTCACAGGGGAATCAGCCCCAGCATTTT.

The rearrangement links TRBV29-1 to TRBJ1-1, with a tentative D call TRBD1 (5 bases). This CDR3 is 13 amino acids long. Germline V gene sequence: CDR1 SQVTM, CDR2 ANQGSEA. Trimming removed 5 bases from V and 2 bases from J, with 12 bases in between. Here the CDR3 reads CSVWGDSNTEAFF. The CDR3 nucleotides are TGCAGCGTTTGGGGGGACTCAAACACTGAAGCTTTCTTT.

The chain links TRBV29-1 to TRBJ2-7; 10 nucleotides match TRBD2. There are 15 residues in the CDR3. V dropped 4 bases and J dropped 9; count of bases not matched to a gene: 15. CDR1 is SQVTM, CDR2 ANQGSEA, per germline. CDR3 nucleotides: TGCAGCGTTGGAAGGCCCATAGCGGGGGGATTTCGGCAGTACTTC. This encodes CSVGRPIAGGFRQYF.

The sample holds many counts of this clonotype. The rearrangement joins TRBV27 to TRBJ2-2, with 9 bases that match TRBD1. Germline values: CDR1 MNHEY, CDR2 SMNVEV (reference sequence). Trimming took 5 bases from V and 4 from J; bases not matched to a gene: 8. The CDR3 extends over 16 amino acids. The CDR3 nucleotides are TGTGCCAGCAGTCCGGACAGGGGCTGGAGCACCGGGGAGCTGTTTTTT. Protein sequence: CASSPDRGWSTGELFF.

The gene calls are TRBV28 and TRBJ1-1; 9 nucleotides align to TRBD1. V trimming: 4 bases; J trimming: 0 bases; junction bases outside the gene matches: 6. This CDR3 spans 16 amino acids. Germline CDR1 and CDR2: MDHEN and SYDVKM. CDR3 sequence reads: CASSSGQGNLNTEAFF. CDR3 DNA sequence: TGTGCCAGCAGTTCGGGACAGGGCAACTTGAACACTGAAGCTTTCTTT.

This clonotype was seen ten or more times. V and J are TRBV6-2 or TRBV6-3 and TRBJ2-1; 10 nucleotides line up with TRBD2. The germline CDR1 and CDR2 sequences are MNHEY and SVGEGT. The CDR3 runs to 15 residues. Unmatched junction bases numbered 10, after V lost 6 bases and J lost 8 bases. DNA for the CDR3: TGTGCCAGCAGGGGAGCGGGGGGGCCCTCCGATGAGCAGTTCTTC. Protein product: CASRGAGGPSDEQFF.

The rearrangement links TRBV5-1 to TRBJ1-4; D is unclear. Trimming shortened V by 3 bases and J by 0 bases, and 6 bases separated the two germline ends. This CDR3 region has 14 residues. Germline CDR1 is SGHRS and CDR2 is YFSETQ. Here the CDR3 DNA reads TGCGCCAGCAGCTCCTCAGCAACTAATGAAAAACTGTTTTTT. Translation gives CASSSSATNEKLFF.

A few counts support this clonotype. This rearrangement joins TRBV20-1 to TRBJ2-3; weak D call: TRBD1 (5 bases). Germline V CDR1 and CDR2: DFQATT, SNEGSKA (reference sequence). Trimming left V 5 bases short and J 0 bases short, with 12 bases between. CDR3 length: 14 amino acids. DNA for the CDR3: TGCAGTGCTCGAAGGGGCTCTAGCACAGATACGCAGTATTTT. This sequence encodes CSARRGSSTDTQYF.

The table lists this clonotype with many counts. This rearrangement joins TRBV9 to TRBJ2-7, with 10 bases matching TRBD1. The germline V gene has CDR1 SGDLS and CDR2 YYNGEE. The J segment lost 5 bases and the V segment lost 3 bases, leaving 11 bases of the junction unmatched. The CDR3 length is 16 residues. The CDR3 loop reads CASSAMTGGGWNEQYF. The CDR3 DNA is TGTGCCAGCAGCGCCATGACAGGGGGCGGGTGGAACGAGCAGTACTTC.

This clonotype was seen a few times. In DNA, the CDR3 is TGTGCCAGCAGCCCTTTACCCACAGGCAGAACTTACGAGCAGTACTTC. Protein product: CASSPLPTGRTYEQYF. The chain couples TRBV12-3 or TRBV12-4 to TRBJ2-7, with D perhaps matching TRBD1 (5 bases). The CDR3 covers 16 residues. V lost 6 bases and J lost 4, with 22 bases in between.

The chain links TRBV10-3 to TRBJ2-4; possibly TRBD2 for D (6 bases). Trimming removed 2 bases at V and 4 bases at J, with 12 bases between. Germline CDR1 is ENHRY and CDR2 is SYGVKD. The CDR3 consists of 15 residues. CDR3 sequence reads: CAISEGGRQKNIQYF. DNA of the CDR3: TGTGCCATCAGTGAGGGGGGGAGGCAAAAAAACATTCAGTACTTC.

This clonotype has more than one count but fewer than ten. V usage is TRBV10-3 and J usage is TRBJ1-5; unclear D gene. V lost 3 bases, J lost 4 bases, and 13 bases lay in between. Germline lookup yields CDR1 ENHRY and CDR2 SYGVKD. The CDR3 contains 15 residues. The CDR3 DNA sequence: TGTGCCATCAGTGATCAACCGATTTCTAATCAGCCCCAGCATTTT. Translating gives CAISDQPISNQPQHF.

This rearrangement joins TRBV6-5 to TRBJ1-1; possible D gene TRBD1, 5 bases. Per the germline V gene, CDR1 is MNHEY and CDR2 is SVGAGI. The CDR3 runs 15 residues. Trimming cost V 6 bases and J 0 bases, with 14 bases left between them. DNA for the CDR3: TGTGCCAGCAGCATTACCGGGACGCTGAACACTGAAGCTTTCTTT. Residues: CASSITGTLNTEAFF.

This clonotype was seen more than once but under ten times. The chain employs TRBV20-1 and TRBJ1-1; TRBD1 is a possible D gene (5 bases). Looked up from germline, CDR1 is DFQATT and CDR2 is SNEGSKA (reference sequence). CDR3 length: 13 residues. Trimming stripped 6 bases from V and 0 bases from J, with 11 bases between. The DNA of the CDR3 is TGCAGTGCGGCCGGGACCCTGAACACTGAAGCTTTCTTT. It yields the protein CSAAGTLNTEAFF.

This chain connects TRBV7-2 to TRBJ2-3; perhaps TRBD2 as D (6 bases). Trimming removed 4 bases from V and 2 bases from J, with 10 bases in between. The CDR3 runs 14 residues. Germline V gene sequence: CDR1 SGHTA, CDR2 FQGNSA. CDR3 residues: CASSWTTNTDTQYF. The CDR3 nucleotides read TGTGCCAGCAGCTGGACTACCAACACAGATACGCAGTATTTT.

This clonotype occurred many times. The rearrangement uses TRBV19 and TRBJ1-3; 7 positions agree with TRBD1. The germline CDR1 and CDR2 sequences are LNHDA and SQIVND (reference sequence). The CDR3 runs to 18 residues. The ends lost 3 bases at V and 1 base at J; junction bases unmatched: 12. The CDR3 nucleotides are TGTGCCAGTAGTATTTGGACAGGCCCGACCTTTTCTGGAAACACCATATATTTT. It is translated as CASSIWTGPTFSGNTIYF.

Note on this clonotype: A read error likely explains this, since a far larger clone differs by one base. This chain joins TRBV7-3 and TRBJ2-6; D gene unclear. The length of the CDR3 is 13 residues. Germline loops: CDR1 SGHTA, CDR2 FQGTGA. CDR3 in DNA: TGTCCCAGCAGCCCCCCTGGGGCCAACGTCCTGACTTTC. Encoded protein: CPSSPPGANVLTF.

The chain has TRBV20-1 and TRBJ1-1, with 7 nucleotides matching TRBD1. Germline V gene sequence: CDR1 DFQATT, CDR2 SNEGSKA (reference sequence). The V and J ends lost 2 bases and 5 bases, in that order; junction bases with no gene match: 11. The CDR3 is made up of 15 amino acids. DNA for the CDR3: TGCAGTGCTAGACGACAGGGTAAATTGGAGACTGAAGCTTTCTTT. As protein: CSARRQGKLETEAFF.

This clonotype was seen only a few times. The J gene is TRBJ1-1, the V gene TRBV18; TRBD1 matches 7 bases. This CDR3 is built from 13 residues. V shed 2 bases and J 4 bases; nucleotides not matched to a gene: 1. Looked up from germline, CDR1 is KGHSH and CDR2 is LQKENI. The CDR3 DNA reads TGTGCCAGCTCACCAAACAGGGGCACTGAAGCTTTCTTT. It specifies CASSPNRGTEAFF.

There are a few counts of this clonotype. The chain has TRBV19 and TRBJ2-1, with TRBD1 matching over 11 bases. This CDR3 is 15 amino acids long. The J segment lost 3 bases and the V segment lost 8 bases, leaving 6 bases of the junction unmatched. Germline V gene data show CDR1 as LNHDA and CDR2 as SQIVND (reference sequence). This CDR3 is CASCDGTGGYNEQFF. CDR3 in DNA: TGTGCCAGTTGCGACGGGACAGGGGGCTACAATGAGCAGTTCTTC.

V gene TRBV6-1 combines with J gene TRBJ2-2; D gene unclear. Trimming removed 7 bases from V and 4 bases from J, with 13 bases in between. There are 14 residues in the CDR3. CDR1 is MNHNS, CDR2 SASEGT, per germline. In DNA, the CDR3 is TGTGCCAGCAATCCCCTAGTCGGCACCGGGGAGCTGTTTTTT. It specifies CASNPLVGTGELFF.